Detailed here is one T cell receptor beta chain. The data originate from a study of technical replicates of blood from a few donors. Libraries were prepared by immunoSEQ multiplex PCR; TCRdb keeps only in-frame clonotypes and omits some of them. Here the sample spans about 50,000 clones, approximately 90% being singletons. The germline CDR1 and CDR2 sequences are MNHEY and SVGAGI. The CDR3 is 14 amino acids. Trimming cost V 5 bases and J 7 bases; bases outside gene matches: 9. The V call is TRBV6-5, the J call TRBJ1-2, with 8 bases aligning to TRBD1. The sequenced material came from PBMCs. This TCR was recovered from a human donor in good health. Some clones in this sample may be carry-over from other donors' samples. The CDR3 coding sequence is TGTGCCAGCAGTCCCGGGACAGGCGGAAGTGGCTACACCTTC. Protein product: CASSPGTGGSGYTF.